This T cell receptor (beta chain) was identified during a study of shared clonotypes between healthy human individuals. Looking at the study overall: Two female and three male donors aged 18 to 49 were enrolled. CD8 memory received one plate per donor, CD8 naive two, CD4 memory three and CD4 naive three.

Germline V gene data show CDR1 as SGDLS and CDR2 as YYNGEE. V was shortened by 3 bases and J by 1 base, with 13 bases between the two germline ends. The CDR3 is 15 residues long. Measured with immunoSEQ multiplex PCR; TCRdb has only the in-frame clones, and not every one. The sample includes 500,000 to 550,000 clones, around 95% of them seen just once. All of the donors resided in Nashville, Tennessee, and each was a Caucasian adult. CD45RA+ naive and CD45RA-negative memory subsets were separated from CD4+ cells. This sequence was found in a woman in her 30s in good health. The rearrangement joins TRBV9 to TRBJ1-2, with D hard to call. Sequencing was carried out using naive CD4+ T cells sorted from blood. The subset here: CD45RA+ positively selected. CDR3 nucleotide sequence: TGTGCCAGCAGCGATTCCCAAGATGGTAACTATGGCTACACCTTC. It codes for CASSDSQDGNYGYTF.